This TCR beta chain was sequenced during a study of cytomegalovirus exposure and HLA in healthy donors. Study-wide results and caveats: As immune exposure information, only CMV serostatus was available.

The PCR contained 60 Vbeta and 13 Jbeta primers. Sequencing was performed with immunoSEQ multiplex PCR; in TCRdb, only in-frame clones are kept and a portion is missing. The sample lists over 90,000 clones; roughly 76% were seen once. To note about this clone: The antigen is undetermined.

Germline trimming cut 5 bases from V and 1 base from J; bases unmatched to any gene: 14. This CDR3 has 18 residues. CDR1 and CDR2 from the germline V gene are SGHVS and FQNEAQ. The chain couples TRBV7-8 to TRBJ1-5; TRBD1 matches 7 bases. The sample comprised PBMCs. The receptor was derived from a man in his forties in good health and CMV-seronegative. CDR3 in DNA: TGTGCCAGCAGCAGACGACAGGGAACGGAGTGGAGCAATCAGCCCCAGCATTTT. Its translation: CASSRRQGTEWSNQPQHF. Full variable domain (missing parts from reference TRBV7-8 and TRBJ1-5): GAGVSQSPRYKVAKRGQDVALRCDPISGHVSLFWYQQALGQGPEFLTYFQNEAQLDKSGLPSDRFFAERPEGSVSTLKIQRTQQEDSAVYLCASSRRQGTEWSNQPQHFGDGTRLSIL.